This T cell receptor (beta chain) was captured by sequencing in a study of identical twins. The V end was cut by 6 bases, the J end by 2 bases, with 14 bases between. Germline V gene sequence: CDR1 SGHTA, CDR2 FQGTGA. The CDR3 is 15 amino acids. Study results and caveats: Twin-shared out-of-frame alpha sequences showed excess low generation probability.

This clonotype was counted between two and nine times. Its antigen is not known. A universal primer site was created by template switching, with the cDNA bearing unique molecular identifiers. Using its own MiXCR run on the 5' RACE reads, TCRdb lists one record per CDR3 protein. The table lists roughly 490,000 distinct CDR3 sequences, around an eighth of them singletons. These sequences were also reported in another study, on yellow fever vaccine responses in identical twins.

The sequencing sample was made of CD4+ T cells sorted from blood. This receptor was taken from a woman aged 18-30 years in good health. V usage is TRBV7-3 and J usage is TRBJ2-1; tentative D call: TRBD2 (7 bases). DNA of the CDR3: TGTGCCAGCAGGGCCGGAGGGGGGGCCTACAATGAGCAGTTCTTC. Its translation is CASRAGGGAYNEQFF.